The rows below give T cell receptor beta chains drawn from one sample of a study of blood T cell repertoires in COVID-19. Data came from immunoSEQ multiplex PCR; TCRdb stores just in-frame clones and leaves some out. Of about 160,000 clones listed, about 91% were seen once; the top ten hold under 5%. Sequenced input: peripheral blood. These receptor sequences come from a woman aged 60-70 years who had recovered from COVID-19. Both conserved end residues are part of each CDR3. The D gene is left open where the match is weak. Some rows have no size entry. The others give once, few or many, or a class for an expanded clone.

cdr3_nt	cdr3_aa	clone_size	d_call	j_call	v_call
TGCGCCAGCAGCCATACCCAGGCGAATGAGCAGTTCTTC	CASSHTQANEQFF	.	.	TRBJ2-1	TRBV4-3
TGTGCCAGCAGTGTTACAGGGGGCGGCTACACCTTC	CASSVTGGGYTF	.	TRBD1	TRBJ1-2	TRBV6-4
TGTGCCAGCCGATTGACAGTTAATGAAAAACTGTTTTTT	CASRLTVNEKLFF	.	.	TRBJ1-4	TRBV25-1
TGTGCCGGCGAGGGGACAGCCTATTCCGACGAGCAGTACTTC	CAGEGTAYSDEQYF	few	TRBD1	TRBJ2-7	TRBV7-9
TGTGCCAGCAGTTTCGGGGTTAACGAGCAGTACTTC	CASSFGVNEQYF	few	.	TRBJ2-7	TRBV12-3/TRBV12-4
TGCAGCGTTTCCGGACAGGAGAACACTGAAGCTTTCTTT	CSVSGQENTEAFF	.	TRBD1	TRBJ1-1	TRBV29-1
TGCGCCAGCAGCCGCGGGGGGAGACTAGCGGGGTCCACAGATACGCAGTATTTT	CASSRGGRLAGSTDTQYF	.	TRBD2	TRBJ2-3	TRBV5-1
TGTGCCAGCAGCTTGGGGAACACAGGTACCCGATACTTC	CASSLGNTGTRYF	.	.	TRBJ2-7	TRBV5-4
TGCGCCAGCAGCCAAGGACCGACCCGACAGACAAATTCAAATCAGCCCCAGCATTTT	CASSQGPTRQTNSNQPQHF	.	.	TRBJ1-5	TRBV4-1
TGTGCCAGCAGTTACGACGGACAGTATGGCTACACCTTC	CASSYDGQYGYTF	.	.	TRBJ1-2	TRBV6-5
TGTGCCAGCAGCATCCAGGGGGCAGGGAACGAAAAACTGTTTTTT	CASSIQGAGNEKLFF	.	TRBD1	TRBJ1-4	TRBV5-5
TGTGCCAGTAGTTGGGACAGCAGAGATTCACCCCTCCACTTT	CASSWDSRDSPLHF	many	TRBD1	TRBJ1-6	TRBV19
TGTGCCAGCGGGGGCGGGCTGTCCACAGATACGCAGTATTTT	CASGGGLSTDTQYF	.	.	TRBJ2-3	TRBV11-2
TGTGCCAGCAGCCAAGGGGGACAGGGCCTCGGGGCAAAACTGTTTTTT	CASSQGGQGLGAKLFF	.	TRBD1	TRBJ1-4	TRBV3-1/TRBV3-2
TGTGCCAGCAGCTTAACAGGGCCTAGCACAGATACGCAGTATTTT	CASSLTGPSTDTQYF	.	.	TRBJ2-3	TRBV7-9
TGCGCCAGCAGCTTCGACAGGGTGAACACTGAAGCTTTCTTT	CASSFDRVNTEAFF	.	TRBD1	TRBJ1-1	TRBV5-1
TGTGCCAGCAGCTTAAACAGGGGAGTAACTGAAAAACTGTTTTTT	CASSLNRGVTEKLFF	.	TRBD1	TRBJ1-4	TRBV7-9
TGCGCCAGCAACCAGCAACAGACAGGGCCAGCTTTCTTT	CASNQQQTGPAFF	.	TRBD1	TRBJ1-1	TRBV10-2
TGTGCCAGCAGCCAAGACTTAAGCCCAGATACGCAGTATTTT	CASSQDLSPDTQYF	.	.	TRBJ2-3	TRBV3-1/TRBV3-2
TGTGCCAGCAGCTCGCCCGGGGGGACAGGCTCCTACGAGCAGTACTTC	CASSSPGGTGSYEQYF	.	.	TRBJ2-7	TRBV27
TGTGCCAGCAAGCGGGGGGGAGGGGAGACCCAGTACTTC	CASKRGGGETQYF	.	TRBD2	TRBJ2-5	TRBV12-3/TRBV12-4
TGTGCCAGCAGTTTAGCAGGGATCCGGGAGCAGTACTTC	CASSLAGIREQYF	.	.	TRBJ2-7	TRBV28
TGCGCCAGCAGATCACAGGGGGCTAACACTGAAGCTTTCTTT	CASRSQGANTEAFF	.	TRBD1	TRBJ1-1	TRBV5-1
TGTGCCAGTACCCCAGGACTAGCGGGGGGGCGGGGCGACAATGAGCAGTTCTTC	CASTPGLAGGRGDNEQFF	once	TRBD2	TRBJ2-1	TRBV19
TGCGCCAGCAGCTTGGTGGACTACACTGAAGCTTTCTTT	CASSLVDYTEAFF	.	.	TRBJ1-1	TRBV5-1
TGTGCCAGCAGCTTAGCGCCCCCTATTCAGCCCCAGCATTTT	CASSLAPPIQPQHF	.	.	TRBJ1-5	TRBV7-2
TGTGCCAGCCCCCTAAGCACCGGGGAGCTGTTTTTT	CASPLSTGELFF	.	.	TRBJ2-2	TRBV5-8
TGTGCCAGCAGCCAAGGGACAGGGGGCGGGTTGAATGGCTACACCTTC	CASSQGTGGGLNGYTF	once	TRBD1	TRBJ1-2	TRBV3-1/TRBV3-2
TGTGCCAGCAGCCCATACGGATCCGGGACAGGGTTAAATGAGCAGTTCTTC	CASSPYGSGTGLNEQFF	.	TRBD1	TRBJ2-1	TRBV11-3
TGTGCCAGCAGTTACTCTGGACAGGGGGACGAGCAGTACTTC	CASSYSGQGDEQYF	.	TRBD1	TRBJ2-7	TRBV6-5
TGTGCCACCAGTGATCCAACAGGGTATGGCTACACCTTC	CATSDPTGYGYTF	.	.	TRBJ1-2	TRBV24-1